These T cell receptor beta chains were read from a single sample in a study of OX40 agonist ivuxolimab in advanced cancers. Method: immunoSEQ multiplex PCR; TCRdb's copy keeps in-frame clones and lacks some. The data contain about 45,000 clones, more than 75% of them seen just once; the ten biggest clones take up about 12%. The specimen was CD4+ or CD8+ T cells sorted from blood, collected in a trial of the OX40 agonist ivuxolimab. These receptor sequences come from an adult with an advanced solid tumor such as melanoma, head and neck, liver or kidney cancer. CDR3s include the opening cysteine and the closing phenylalanine or tryptophan. The order of the fields is V gene, clone size, D gene, J gene, CDR3 DNA, CDR3 protein. A D gene is named only where the DNA matches it firmly. A clone size is listed for some rows: how often the clone was seen (once, few, many), or a class if it is expanded.

V: TRBV2; size: -; D: -; J: TRBJ2-5; DNA: TGTGCCAGCAGTGAATGGGAACAGCTACAAGAGACCCAGTACTTC; CDR3: CASSEWEQLQETQYF
V: TRBV11-2; size: -; D: -; J: TRBJ2-3; DNA: TGTGCCAGCAGCTGGACCCCAGCGGATACGCAGTATTTT; CDR3: CASSWTPADTQYF
V: TRBV4-2; size: -; D: -; J: TRBJ2-7; DNA: TGTGCCAGCAGCCCAATGGCCTTCTCCTACGAGCAGTACTTC; CDR3: CASSPMAFSYEQYF
V: TRBV6-5; size: -; D: -; J: TRBJ2-5; DNA: TGTGCCAGCAGCTCTCACGGCGTCGGGGGAGAGACCCAGTACTTC; CDR3: CASSSHGVGGETQYF
V: TRBV27; size: few; D: -; J: TRBJ1-5; DNA: TGTGCCAGCAGTTTAGAAGGTCCAACCCTGCATCAGCCCCAGCATTTT; CDR3: CASSLEGPTLHQPQHF
V: TRBV6-5; size: -; D: TRBD2; J: TRBJ2-3; DNA: TGTGCCAGCAGTTACTTATGGGGGAGGGCAGATACGCAGTATTTT; CDR3: CASSYLWGRADTQYF
V: TRBV5-1; size: -; D: -; J: TRBJ1-1; DNA: TGCGCCAGCAGCTTTTCCGGGACGGGCGGGACTGAAGCTTTCTTT; CDR3: CASSFSGTGGTEAFF
V: TRBV27; size: -; D: -; J: TRBJ2-5; DNA: TGTGCCAGCAGTCAGTGGGGGGGCCATGGAGAGACCCAGTACTTC; CDR3: CASSQWGGHGETQYF
V: TRBV19; size: -; D: -; J: TRBJ1-1; DNA: TGTGCCAGTAGTATAGGGGTCCTGAACACTGAAGCTTTCTTT; CDR3: CASSIGVLNTEAFF
V: TRBV28; size: -; D: -; J: TRBJ2-3; DNA: TGTGCCAGCAGTTATGGGAATGCATTGTTCACAGATACGCAGTATTTT; CDR3: CASSYGNALFTDTQYF
V: TRBV29-1; size: -; D: -; J: TRBJ1-1; DNA: TGCAGCGTCGAGGGCACTGAAGCTTTCTTT; CDR3: CSVEGTEAFF
V: TRBV6-6; size: -; D: -; J: TRBJ1-1; DNA: TGTGCCAGCAGTGTTGGGGACGAAGCTTTCTTT; CDR3: CASSVGDEAFF
V: TRBV5-6; size: -; D: TRBD1; J: TRBJ2-7; DNA: TGTGCCAGCAGCCCCGGGACAGGATTCTACGAGCAGTACTTC; CDR3: CASSPGTGFYEQYF
V: TRBV19; size: -; D: -; J: TRBJ1-6; DNA: TGTGCCAGTAGTGAGAGGAGCTCCTATAATTCACCCCTCCACTTT; CDR3: CASSERSSYNSPLHF
V: TRBV6-5; size: -; D: TRBD1; J: TRBJ1-1; DNA: TGTGCCAGCAGTCAGGCGACAGGGGGTTACACTGAAGCTTTCTTT; CDR3: CASSQATGGYTEAFF
V: TRBV13; size: -; D: -; J: TRBJ2-2; DNA: TGTGCCAGCAGCTCCCGACAGGCGAACACCGGGGAGCTGTTTTTT; CDR3: CASSSRQANTGELFF
V: TRBV6-5; size: -; D: -; J: TRBJ1-5; DNA: TGTGCCAGCAGTTACTTAGGACGCAATCAGCCCCAGCATTTT; CDR3: CASSYLGRNQPQHF
V: TRBV27; size: few; D: -; J: TRBJ1-1; DNA: TGTGCCAGCAGCCGGGGGTGGGAAGCTTTCTTT; CDR3: CASSRGWEAFF
V: TRBV6-5; size: -; D: -; J: TRBJ1-1; DNA: TGTGCCAGCAGTTACTCGCGCAGGGCCAACACTGAAGCTTTCTTT; CDR3: CASSYSRRANTEAFF
V: TRBV19; size: -; D: -; J: TRBJ1-2; DNA: TGTGCCAGTAGTTTAAAGGGTGGCTACACCTTC; CDR3: CASSLKGGYTF
V: TRBV18; size: -; D: -; J: TRBJ1-1; DNA: TGTGCCAGCTCACCAAATAGGGGACGGAAGAACACTGAAGCTTTCTTT; CDR3: CASSPNRGRKNTEAFF
V: TRBV6-5; size: -; D: -; J: TRBJ2-7; DNA: TGTGCCAGCAGTTTCCAGCGAGAGCAGTACTTC; CDR3: CASSFQREQYF
V: TRBV6-5; size: -; D: -; J: TRBJ2-7; DNA: TGTGCCAGCAGTTATACAGACTCCTACGCGCAGTACTTC; CDR3: CASSYTDSYAQYF
V: TRBV13; size: few; D: -; J: TRBJ2-2; DNA: TGTGCCAGCAGCTTAAACAGGGCCACCGGGGAGCTGTTTTTT; CDR3: CASSLNRATGELFF
V: TRBV19; size: few; D: -; J: TRBJ1-5; DNA: TGTGCCAGTAGTGACACGGCAGGGTGGAATCAGCCCCAGCATTTT; CDR3: CASSDTAGWNQPQHF
V: TRBV5-6; size: -; D: -; J: TRBJ2-2; DNA: TGTGCCAGCAGCTTGGTGGCATACGGGGAGCTGTTTTTT; CDR3: CASSLVAYGELFF
V: TRBV27; size: -; D: -; J: TRBJ2-1; DNA: TGTGCCTCGCGGGGAGATTACAATGAGCAGTTCTTC; CDR3: CASRGDYNEQFF
V: TRBV27; size: -; D: -; J: TRBJ2-4; DNA: TGTGCCAGCAGGACGTATGTGGGGGGCAAAAACATTCAGTACTTC; CDR3: CASRTYVGGKNIQYF
V: TRBV7-9; size: -; D: -; J: TRBJ1-2; DNA: TGTGCCAGCAGCTTAGCTGCAGGAGCTAACTATGGCTACACCTTC; CDR3: CASSLAAGANYGYTF
V: TRBV7-6; size: few; D: -; J: TRBJ1-3; DNA: TGTGCCAGCAGCTTAGGGGCGAGCTCTGGAAACACCATATATTTT; CDR3: CASSLGASSGNTIYF
V: TRBV5-4; size: -; D: TRBD1; J: TRBJ2-7; DNA: TGTGCCAGCAGCTTGGGGGACAGGGCCTACGAGCAGTACTTC; CDR3: CASSLGDRAYEQYF
V: TRBV5-6; size: -; D: -; J: TRBJ1-5; DNA: TGTGCCAGCAGCTTAACAGGTGATCAGCCCCAGCATTTT; CDR3: CASSLTGDQPQHF
V: TRBV6-1; size: -; D: -; J: TRBJ1-1; DNA: TGTGCCAGCAGTGACCCGACGGAATGGGGAGCTGAAGCTTTCTTT; CDR3: CASSDPTEWGAEAFF
V: TRBV4-1; size: -; D: -; J: TRBJ1-2; DNA: TGCGCCAGCAGCCAAGATCTTCAGGGGTTTCCAAACTATGGCTACACCTTC; CDR3: CASSQDLQGFPNYGYTF
V: TRBV19; size: once; D: TRBD2; J: TRBJ2-1; DNA: TGTGCCAGTAGCCGGCGGGGGGTGATCGGAAATGAGCAGTTCTTC; CDR3: CASSRRGVIGNEQFF
V: TRBV6-5; size: large; D: -; J: TRBJ2-7; DNA: TGTGCCAGCAGTTCCTACTACGAGCAGTACTTC; CDR3: CASSSYYEQYF
V: TRBV7-9; size: -; D: TRBD2; J: TRBJ2-7; DNA: TGTGCCAGCAGCGGGACTAGTGGGGGGGCCGACGAGCAGTACTTC; CDR3: CASSGTSGGADEQYF
V: TRBV7-2; size: -; D: -; J: TRBJ1-2; DNA: TGTGCCAGCAGTCCCTTGGGGAGGGCCTATGGCTACACCTTC; CDR3: CASSPLGRAYGYTF
V: TRBV7-9; size: -; D: -; J: TRBJ2-3; DNA: TGTGCCAGCAGCTTCGGGGGATACACAGATACGCAGTATTTT; CDR3: CASSFGGYTDTQYF
V: TRBV5-8; size: -; D: TRBD1; J: TRBJ1-1; DNA: TGTGCCAGCAGTTTCCCGGGACAGGGGATCAACACTGAAGCTTTCTTT; CDR3: CASSFPGQGINTEAFF
V: TRBV28; size: -; D: -; J: TRBJ1-5; DNA: TGTGCCAGCATCGGGATCTACTATAGCAATCAGCCCCAGCATTTT; CDR3: CASIGIYYSNQPQHF
V: TRBV11-2; size: -; D: -; J: TRBJ2-3; DNA: TGTGCCAGCAGCTTATGGGGAATCCGATGGGACACAGATACGCAGTATTTT; CDR3: CASSLWGIRWDTDTQYF
V: TRBV27; size: -; D: TRBD2; J: TRBJ2-1; DNA: TGTGCCAGCAGTTCCCTACTAGCGGGGGGGCCGTATGAGCAGTTCTTC; CDR3: CASSSLLAGGPYEQFF
V: TRBV28; size: -; D: -; J: TRBJ1-6; DNA: TGTGCCAGCATTCCCACGTTGCCCCGAACCAATATAAATTCACCCCTCCACTTT; CDR3: CASIPTLPRTNINSPLHF
V: TRBV9; size: -; D: -; J: TRBJ1-2; DNA: TGTGCCAGCAGCGTAGCCCCCGACATAAACTATGGCTACACCTTC; CDR3: CASSVAPDINYGYTF
V: TRBV7-9; size: -; D: -; J: TRBJ2-1; DNA: TGTGCCAGCAGCTTAGTCATGGAGAGGTACAATGAGCAGTTCTTC; CDR3: CASSLVMERYNEQFF
V: TRBV6-1; size: -; D: -; J: TRBJ2-5; DNA: TGTGCCAGCACCTCCTGGGGGTACCAAGAGACCCAGTACTTC; CDR3: CASTSWGYQETQYF
V: TRBV7-9; size: once; D: -; J: TRBJ2-1; DNA: TGTGCCAGCAGCCGCAATCCCTCCTCCTACAATGAGCAGTTCTTC; CDR3: CASSRNPSSYNEQFF
V: TRBV6-5; size: -; D: -; J: TRBJ2-7; DNA: TGTGCCAGCAGTGTAGTGGGGGGTTCCTACGAGCAGTACTTC; CDR3: CASSVVGGSYEQYF
V: TRBV19; size: -; D: -; J: TRBJ1-2; DNA: TGTGCCATCAGACAGCCAACTAACTATGGCTACACCTTC; CDR3: CAIRQPTNYGYTF
V: TRBV5-6; size: -; D: -; J: TRBJ2-1; DNA: TGTGCCAGCAGCTCATCCCAGAATCATGAGCAGTTCTTC; CDR3: CASSSSQNHEQFF
V: TRBV4-3; size: once; D: -; J: TRBJ2-7; DNA: TGCGCCAGCAGCCAAGACCGACGTCAGGGAGCCTACGAGCAGTACTTC; CDR3: CASSQDRRQGAYEQYF
V: TRBV11-2; size: -; D: -; J: TRBJ2-3; DNA: TGTGCCAGCAGCCTCGTTACAGATACGCAGTATTTT; CDR3: CASSLVTDTQYF